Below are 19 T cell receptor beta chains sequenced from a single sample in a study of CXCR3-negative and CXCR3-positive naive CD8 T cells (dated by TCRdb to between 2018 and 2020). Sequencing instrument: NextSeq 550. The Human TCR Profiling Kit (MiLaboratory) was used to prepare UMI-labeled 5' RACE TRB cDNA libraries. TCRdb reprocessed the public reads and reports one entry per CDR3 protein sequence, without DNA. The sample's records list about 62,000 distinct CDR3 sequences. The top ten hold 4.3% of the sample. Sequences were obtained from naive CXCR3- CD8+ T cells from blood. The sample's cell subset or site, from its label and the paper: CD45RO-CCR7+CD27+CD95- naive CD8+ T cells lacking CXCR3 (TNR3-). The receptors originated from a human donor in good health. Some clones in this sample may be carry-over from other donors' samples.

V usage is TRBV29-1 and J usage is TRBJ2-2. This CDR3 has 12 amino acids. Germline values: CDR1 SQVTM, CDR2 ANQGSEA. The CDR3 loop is CSVEDIGGELFF.

This CDR3 reads CASSLSGGAEQYF. The chain is built from TRBV27 and TRBJ2-7; the TRBD1 assignment by TCRdb is unverifiable without DNA. The CDR3 consists of 13 residues. Germline CDR1 MNHEY, CDR2 SMNVEV (reference sequence).

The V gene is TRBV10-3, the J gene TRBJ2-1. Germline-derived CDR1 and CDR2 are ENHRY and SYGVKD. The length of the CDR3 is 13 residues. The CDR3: CATSQGSYNEQFF.

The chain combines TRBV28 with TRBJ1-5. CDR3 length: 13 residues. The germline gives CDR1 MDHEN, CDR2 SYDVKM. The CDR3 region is CASSLLGYQPQHF.

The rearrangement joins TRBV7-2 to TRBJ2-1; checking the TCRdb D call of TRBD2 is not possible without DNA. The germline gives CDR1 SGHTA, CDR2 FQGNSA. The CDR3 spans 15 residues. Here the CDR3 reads CASSSRVIRWDEQFF.

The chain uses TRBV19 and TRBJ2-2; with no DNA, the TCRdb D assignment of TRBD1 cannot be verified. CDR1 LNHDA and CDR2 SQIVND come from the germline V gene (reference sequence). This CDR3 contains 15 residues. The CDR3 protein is CASSLGTGYTGELFF. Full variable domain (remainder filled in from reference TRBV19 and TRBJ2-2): DGGITQSPKYLFRKEGQNVTLSCEQNLNHDAMYWYRQDPGQGLRLIYYSQIVNDFQKGDIAEGYSVSREKKESFPLTVTSAQKNPTAFYLCASSLGTGYTGELFFGEGSRLTVL.

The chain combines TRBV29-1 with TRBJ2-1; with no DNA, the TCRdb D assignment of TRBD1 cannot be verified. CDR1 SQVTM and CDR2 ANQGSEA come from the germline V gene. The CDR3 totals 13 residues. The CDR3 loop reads CSAWTGGVNEQFF.

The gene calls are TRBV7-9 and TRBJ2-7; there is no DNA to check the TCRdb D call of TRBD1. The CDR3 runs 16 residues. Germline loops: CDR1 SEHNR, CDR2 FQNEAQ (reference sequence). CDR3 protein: CASSSPGQGYVYEQYF. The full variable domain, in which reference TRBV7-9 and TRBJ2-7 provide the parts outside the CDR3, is DTGVSQNPRHKITKRGQNVTFRCDPISEHNRLYWYRQTLGQGPEFLTYFQNEAQLEKSRLLSDRFSAERPKGSFSTLEIQRTEQGDSAMYLCASSSPGQGYVYEQYFGPGTRLTVT.

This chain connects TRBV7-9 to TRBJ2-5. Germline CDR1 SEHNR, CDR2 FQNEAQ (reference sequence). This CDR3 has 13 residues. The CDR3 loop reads CASSLYTVETQYF.

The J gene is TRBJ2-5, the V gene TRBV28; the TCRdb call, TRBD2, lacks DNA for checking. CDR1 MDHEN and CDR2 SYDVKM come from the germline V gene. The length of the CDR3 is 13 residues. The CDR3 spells CASSSRAEETQYF. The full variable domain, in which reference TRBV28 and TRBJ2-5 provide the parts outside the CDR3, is DVKVTQSSRYLVKRTGEKVFLECVQDMDHENMFWYRQDPGLGLRLIYFSYDVKMKEKGDIPEGYSVSREKKERFSLILESASTNQTSMYLCASSSRAEETQYFGPGTRLLVL.

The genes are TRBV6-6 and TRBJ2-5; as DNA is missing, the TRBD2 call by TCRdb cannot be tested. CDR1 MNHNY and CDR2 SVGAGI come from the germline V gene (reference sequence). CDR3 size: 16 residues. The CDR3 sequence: CASSYSMGLAGETQYF.

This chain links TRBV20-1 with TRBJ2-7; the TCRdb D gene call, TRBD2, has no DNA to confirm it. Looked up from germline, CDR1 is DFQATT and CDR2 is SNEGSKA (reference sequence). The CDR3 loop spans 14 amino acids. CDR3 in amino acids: CSASPGLAPYEQYF.

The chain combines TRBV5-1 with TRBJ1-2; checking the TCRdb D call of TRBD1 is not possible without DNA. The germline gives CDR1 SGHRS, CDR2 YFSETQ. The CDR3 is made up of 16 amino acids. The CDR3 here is CASSSGQGGVNYGYTF.

This CDR3 reads CASSLFGVSVRYEQYF. The V call is TRBV28, the J call TRBJ2-7. The V gene's germline CDR1 is MDHEN and CDR2 SYDVKM. This CDR3 spans 16 amino acids. The whole variable domain, filled in from reference TRBV28 and TRBJ2-7, reads DVKVTQSSRYLVKRTGEKVFLECVQDMDHENMFWYRQDPGLGLRLIYFSYDVKMKEKGDIPEGYSVSREKKERFSLILESASTNQTSMYLCASSLFGVSVRYEQYFGPGTRLTVT.

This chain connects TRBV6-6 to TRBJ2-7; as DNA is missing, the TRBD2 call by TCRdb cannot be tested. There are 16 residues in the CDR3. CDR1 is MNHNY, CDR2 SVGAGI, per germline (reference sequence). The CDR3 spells CASSPRGGPSSYEQYF.

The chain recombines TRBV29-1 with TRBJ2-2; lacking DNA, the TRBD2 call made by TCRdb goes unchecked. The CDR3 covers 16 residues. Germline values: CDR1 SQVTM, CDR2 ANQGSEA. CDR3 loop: CSVGVMRGKNTGELFF.

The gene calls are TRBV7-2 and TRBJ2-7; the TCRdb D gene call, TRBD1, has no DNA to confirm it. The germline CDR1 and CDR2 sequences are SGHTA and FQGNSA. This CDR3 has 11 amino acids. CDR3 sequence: CASSQGWEQYF.

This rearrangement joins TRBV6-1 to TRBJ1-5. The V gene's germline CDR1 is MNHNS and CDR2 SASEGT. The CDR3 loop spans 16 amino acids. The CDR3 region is CASSEEVQTNGQPQHF.

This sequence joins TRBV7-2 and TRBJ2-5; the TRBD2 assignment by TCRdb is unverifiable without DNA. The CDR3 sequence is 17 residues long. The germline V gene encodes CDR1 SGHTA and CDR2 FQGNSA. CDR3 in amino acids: CASSLVAGHSAEETQYF.